What follows are 25 T cell receptor beta chains derived from one specimen sequenced in a study of cytomegalovirus exposure and HLA in healthy donors. This PCR relied on a set of 60 Vbeta primers and 13 Jbeta primers. Clones were read by immunoSEQ multiplex PCR, and TCRdb kept only the in-frame ones, dropping some. The table records tens of thousands of clones, less than 80% of them present only once. The sample taken for sequencing was PBMCs. Receptor source: a middle-aged woman in good health and CMV-seropositive.

V is TRBV5-1 and J is TRBJ2-7; TRBD2 agrees at 7 bases. V trimming: 4 bases; J trimming: 4 bases; junction bases outside the gene matches: 14. CDR1 and CDR2 from the germline V gene are SGHRS and YFSETQ. CDR3 length: 16 residues. The CDR3 protein is CASSQYHETGGYEQYF. CDR3 nucleotides: TGCGCCAGCAGCCAATACCACGAGACCGGGGGGTACGAGCAGTACTTC. The variable domain in full, completed from reference TRBV5-1 and TRBJ2-7, reads KAGVTQTPRYLIKTRGQQVTLSCSPISGHRSVSWYQQTPGQGLQFLFEYFSETQRNKGNFPGRFSGRQFSNSRSEMNVSTLELGDSALYLCASSQYHETGGYEQYFGPGTRLTVT.

J is TRBJ1-5 and V is TRBV6-1; TRBD1 agrees at 9 bases. This CDR3 region has 17 residues. Germline assignment: CDR1 MNHNS and CDR2 SASEGT. The V segment lost 1 base and the J segment 4 bases; nucleotides outside the gene matches: 8. CDR3 amino acids: CASSEGAGTGRNQPQHF. CDR3 in DNA: TGTGCCAGCAGTGAAGGGGCCGGGACAGGGAGGAATCAGCCCCAGCATTTT.

This clone showed up just once. The J gene is TRBJ1-4, the V gene TRBV29-1, with D tentatively TRBD1 (6 bases). Germline V gene lookup returns CDR1 SQVTM and CDR2 ANQGSEA. V was trimmed by 4 bases and J by 2 bases, leaving 14 bases between them. The CDR3 is 15 amino acids. CDR3 in amino acids: CSVGDTRSTNEKLFF. In DNA form, the CDR3 reads TGCAGCGTTGGGGACACACGGTCGACTAATGAAAAACTGTTTTTT. The full variable domain, its missing parts supplied by reference TRBV29-1 and TRBJ1-4, is SAVISQKPSRDICQRGTSLTIQCQVDSQVTMMFWYRQQPGQSLTLIATANQGSEATYESGFVIDKFPISRPNLTFSTLTVSNMSPEDSSIYLCSVGDTRSTNEKLFFGSGTQLSVL.

V usage is TRBV14 and J usage is TRBJ1-6, with D possibly TRBD1 on 5 matching bases. Germline-derived CDR1 and CDR2 are SGHDN and FVKESK. Trimming cost V 4 bases and J 7 bases, with 14 bases left between them. CDR3 size: 15 residues. In DNA, the CDR3 is TGTGCCAGCAGCCCTGAGGGCCGGGGGAATTCACCCCTCCACTTT. As protein: CASSPEGRGNSPLHF.

There are a few counts of this clone. The chain's CDR3 is CASSFSEGNQPQHF. The CDR3 DNA is TGTGCCAGCAGTTTCTCGGAGGGAAATCAGCCCCAGCATTTT. The chain uses TRBV6-5 and TRBJ1-5; D gene ambiguous. Trimming stripped 4 bases from V and 4 bases from J, with 11 bases between. Germline values: CDR1 MNHEY, CDR2 SVGAGI. The CDR3 runs to 14 residues.

This chain connects TRBV12-5 to TRBJ1-2; 7 positions agree with TRBD1. Germline assignment: CDR1 LGHNT and CDR2 FRNRAP. The CDR3 contains 13 residues. The V and J ends lost 7 bases and 4 bases, in that order; junction bases with no gene match: 6. This CDR3 is CASAPTGSYGYTF. The CDR3 nucleotides are TGTGCTAGTGCCCCGACAGGGTCCTATGGCTACACCTTC. The full variable domain, completed using reference TRBV12-5 and TRBJ1-2, is DARVTQTPRHKVTEMGQEVTMRCQPILGHNTVFWYRQTMMQGLELLAYFRNRAPLDDSGMPKDRFSAEMPDATLATLKIQPSEPRDSAVYFCASAPTGSYGYTFGSGTRLTVV.

The V gene is TRBV27, the J gene TRBJ1-1; unclear D gene. This CDR3 has 15 residues. Germline V CDR1 and CDR2: MNHEY, SMNVEV (reference sequence). V lost 5 bases, J lost 1 base, and 14 bases lay in between. The CDR3 DNA reads TGTGCCAGCAGTATGCGACAATCCCAGAACACTGAAGCTTTCTTT. Its protein is CASSMRQSQNTEAFF.

The CDR3 spells CASSTRTSGATGELFF. The DNA of the CDR3 is TGTGCCAGTAGTACCCGGACTAGCGGGGCAACCGGGGAGCTGTTTTTT. This chain connects TRBV19 to TRBJ2-2; TRBD2 agrees at 12 bases. The CDR3 spans 16 residues. CDR1 and CDR2 from the germline V gene are LNHDA and SQIVND (reference sequence). Unmatched junction bases numbered 5, after V lost 4 bases and J lost 5 bases.

The rearrangement joins TRBV5-1 to TRBJ1-3; TRBD1 aligns across 10 bases. The length of the CDR3 is 15 residues. CDR1 is SGHRS and CDR2 is YFSETQ in the germline V gene. V trimming: 0 bases; J trimming: 3 bases; junction bases outside the gene matches: 0. The CDR3 nucleotides read TGCGCCAGCAGCTTGGGGACAGGGGGTGGAAACACCATATATTTT. Translation gives CASSLGTGGGNTIYF. Looking up the rest from reference TRBV5-1 and TRBJ1-3 gives the full variable domain: KAGVTQTPRYLIKTRGQQVTLSCSPISGHRSVSWYQQTPGQGLQFLFEYFSETQRNKGNFPGRFSGRQFSNSRSEMNVSTLELGDSALYLCASSLGTGGGNTIYFGEGSWLTVV.

This clone was detected only once. The V call is TRBV18, the J call TRBJ1-2; D call uncertain. Germline CDR1 and CDR2: KGHSH and LQKENI. V was clipped by 3 bases and J by 4 bases, with 15 bases between them. CDR3 length equals 15 residues. The CDR3 DNA follows: TGTGCCAGCTCACCCCCGGGAGGTTCGTTCTATGGCTACACCTTC. Protein sequence: CASSPPGGSFYGYTF.

This chain's CDR3 is CASSLFQAGGRNTGELFF. The CDR3 nucleotides are TGTGCCAGCAGCTTATTTCAAGCGGGGGGGAGGAACACCGGGGAGCTGTTTTTT. The chain carries TRBV7-8 and TRBJ2-2; 10 bases fit TRBD2. Germline V lookup: CDR1 SGHVS, CDR2 FQNEAQ. The CDR3 is made up of 18 amino acids. V trimming: 2 bases; J trimming: 1 base; junction bases outside the gene matches: 7.

This clone has more than one count but fewer than ten. The rearrangement joins TRBV5-4 to TRBJ2-3; unclear D gene. The germline CDR1 and CDR2 sequences are SGHNT and YYREEE (reference sequence). CDR3 length equals 15 residues. The ends were cut back, 0 bases at V and 2 bases at J, with 10 bases in the middle. This CDR3 is CASSLGAKITDTQYF. The CDR3 DNA sequence: TGTGCCAGCAGCTTGGGCGCGAAGATCACAGATACGCAGTATTTT. The variable domain in full, completed from reference TRBV5-4 and TRBJ2-3, reads ETGVTQSPTHLIKTRGQQVTLRCSSQSGHNTVSWYQQALGQGPQFIFQYYREEENGRGNFPPRFSGLQFPNYSSELNVNALELDDSALYLCASSLGAKITDTQYFGPGTRLTVL.

V is TRBV19 and J is TRBJ1-5; 10 bases map to TRBD1. V shed 5 bases and J 10 bases; nucleotides not matched to a gene: 8. Germline V CDR1 and CDR2: LNHDA, SQIVND (reference sequence). The CDR3 is 14 residues long. The CDR3 DNA follows: TGTGCCAGTAGTCCTGGGACAGGGGATACACCCCAGCATTTT. Protein: CASSPGTGDTPQHF. The whole variable domain, filled in from reference TRBV19 and TRBJ1-5, reads DGGITQSPKYLFRKEGQNVTLSCEQNLNHDAMYWYRQDPGQGLRLIYYSQIVNDFQKGDIAEGYSVSREKKESFPLTVTSAQKNPTAFYLCASSPGTGDTPQHFGDGTRLSIL.

This chain links TRBV4-2 with TRBJ2-3; TRBD2 aligns across 16 bases. The CDR3 consists of 20 residues. The J segment lost 0 bases and the V segment lost 0 bases, leaving 6 bases of the junction unmatched. In germline, CDR1 is LGHNA, CDR2 YNFKEQ. The CDR3 coding sequence is TGTGCCAGCAGCCAAGATACCGGGACTAGCGGGGGGGCAAGCACAGATACGCAGTATTTT. It yields the protein CASSQDTGTSGGASTDTQYF.

The chain carries TRBV7-9 and TRBJ1-2; TRBD1 matches at 12 bases. The CDR3 is made up of 15 amino acids. V lost 5 bases to trimming and J lost 7 bases; unmatched junction nucleotides: 8. In germline, CDR1 is SEHNR, CDR2 FQNEAQ (reference sequence). The CDR3 DNA sequence: TGTGCCAGCAGCCCCTCGGGACAGGGGGCGACTGGCTACACCTTC. Its translation: CASSPSGQGATGYTF.

This chain uses TRBV6-1 with TRBJ2-3; D possibly corresponds to TRBD2 (6 bases). The germline V and J ends were trimmed by 6 bases and 5 bases, with 18 bases remaining between them. Germline V CDR1 and CDR2: MNHNS, SASEGT. There are 15 residues in the CDR3. The CDR3 region has the DNA TGTGCCAGCAGGATGGGACTTTTAGAGGTAGATACGCAGTATTTT. It encodes CASRMGLLEVDTQYF.

The chain combines TRBV5-1 with TRBJ1-1, with D perhaps matching TRBD1 (5 bases). The germline V and J ends were trimmed by 6 bases and 1 base, with 10 bases remaining between them. The CDR3 runs 13 residues. CDR1 is SGHRS, CDR2 YFSETQ, per germline. The CDR3 bases are TGCGCCAGCACCCTTGGGGCGAACACTGAAGCTTTCTTT. Its protein is CASTLGANTEAFF.

This chain connects TRBV20-1 to TRBJ2-1; D call uncertain. The CDR3 loop spans 11 amino acids. CDR1 is DFQATT, CDR2 SNEGSKA, per germline (reference sequence). With 3 bases removed from V and 5 bases from J, the gap between germline ends came to 5 bases. The CDR3 is CSASTNNEQFF. The CDR3 nucleotides are TGCAGTGCTAGCACTAACAATGAGCAGTTCTTC.

The chain has TRBV10-3 and TRBJ2-7; TRBD2 agrees at 12 bases. The CDR3 is made up of 14 amino acids. The ends lost 11 bases at V and 0 bases at J; junction bases unmatched: 5. The germline V gene encodes CDR1 ENHRY and CDR2 SYGVKD. The CDR3 DNA reads as TGTGCCGCACTAGCGGGGGGTCCCTCCTACGAGCAGTACTTC. The encoded protein is CAALAGGPSYEQYF.

This chain connects TRBV18 to TRBJ1-2; 7 bases are shared with TRBD1. The germline gives CDR1 KGHSH, CDR2 LQKENI. V dropped 3 bases and J dropped 3; count of bases not matched to a gene: 10. The CDR3 contains 16 residues. The CDR3 loop reads CASSPSGTATDYGYTF. The CDR3 coding sequence is TGTGCCAGCTCACCCAGTGGGACAGCCACTGACTATGGCTACACCTTC.

This chain links TRBV12-5 with TRBJ1-3; D uncertain. Trimming pared 7 bases from V and 0 bases from J, leaving 13 bases between. The length of the CDR3 is 15 residues. Germline loops: CDR1 LGHNT, CDR2 FRNRAP. The CDR3 here is CASEKSGTSGNTIYF. The DNA of the CDR3 is TGTGCTAGTGAAAAATCGGGTACCTCTGGAAACACCATATATTTT.

V is TRBV9 and J is TRBJ1-1; D is undetermined. The CDR3 covers 15 residues. The V end lost 0 bases, the J end lost 4 bases, and 13 bases lay between the germline ends. CDR1 is SGDLS and CDR2 is YYNGEE in the germline V gene. CDR3 region: CASSVGPGFGTEAFF. The CDR3 DNA sequence: TGTGCCAGCAGCGTAGGTCCCGGGTTTGGCACTGAAGCTTTCTTT. Using reference TRBV9 and TRBJ1-1 for the parts outside the CDR3, the full variable domain is DSGVTQTPKHLITATGQRVTLRCSPRSGDLSVYWYQQSLDQGLQFLIQYYNGEERAKGNILERFSAQQFPDLHSELNLSSLELGDSALYFCASSVGPGFGTEAFFGQGTRLTVV.

The chain links TRBV5-1 to TRBJ1-5; D gene ambiguous. Germline lookup yields CDR1 SGHRS and CDR2 YFSETQ. V was clipped by 0 bases and J by 5 bases, with 9 bases between them. This CDR3 is built from 14 residues. CDR3 in amino acids: CASSLAGSHQPQHF. CDR3 bases: TGCGCCAGCAGCTTGGCTGGGAGCCATCAGCCCCAGCATTTT.

The sample holds a few counts of this clone. This chain connects TRBV29-1 to TRBJ2-4; the match to TRBD2 covers 11 bases. Trimming removed 2 bases from V and 8 bases from J; junction bases left unmatched: 8. Germline V CDR1 and CDR2: SQVTM, ANQGSEA. This CDR3 spans 15 amino acids. CDR3 bases: TGCAGCGTTGAAAAGTCTAGCGGGGGGCGAGACATTCAGTACTTC. Its protein is CSVEKSSGGRDIQYF.

V and J are TRBV21-1 and TRBJ2-1; the DNA was not compared with TRBD2, the D call given in the table. TRBV21-1 is shown as a pseudogene. The CDR3 is 18 residues long. The CDR3 sequence is CASSKVAGTSGGANEQFF. The CDR3 region has the DNA TGTGCCAGCAGCAAAGTGGCCGGGACTAGCGGGGGGGCCAATGAGCAGTTCTTC.